The clone carrying this T cell receptor beta chain has only one observation. Antigen: not known. The PCR employed 60 Vbeta primers together with 13 Jbeta primers. Generated by immunoSEQ multiplex PCR, the TCRdb table keeps only in-frame clones and is missing some. The sample consists of hundreds of thousands of clones, roughly 90% of them appearing once. This sample is part of a study of cytomegalovirus exposure and HLA in healthy donors. Findings and caveats of the study: Donor immune exposure was known only as CMV serostatus. An ancestry cluster, one associated with Asian ancestry, reportedly showed fewer N-insertions than the approximately 670-donor mean in a later analysis. Among TCR beta chains of equal frequency, HLA-associated ones were more clonally expanded in a later analysis.

The V gene's germline CDR1 is SGHRS and CDR2 YFSETQ. The CDR3 runs 13 residues. J was trimmed by 4 bases and V by 4 bases; bases with no gene match: 3. The V and J genes are TRBV5-1 and TRBJ1-1; TRBD1 matches 8 bases. The sequenced sample was PBMCs. The TCR originated in a woman aged 18-29 years in good health and CMV-seronegative. This CDR3 reads CASSPDRATEAFF. The CDR3 DNA reads TGCGCCAGCAGCCCGGACAGGGCCACTGAAGCTTTCTTT.